This TCR beta chain was profiled in a study of shared clonotypes between healthy human individuals. Genomic DNA per cell subset filled all wells of several immunoSEQ plates. For sorted subsets, roughly 210 ng DNA per replicate equaled around 30,000 T cell genomes. Original data processing: Owing to the provision of junction-only sequences devoid of quality scores by immunoSEQ, filtering differed. Clones were read by immunoSEQ multiplex PCR, and TCRdb kept only the in-frame ones, dropping some. From that table come the V and J calls and clone size; the DNA was used to work out D and trimming. This table has roughly 2 million clones, about 95% appearing once. Study-wide points: Richness estimates generally favored naive over memory subsets.

Comments on this clone: What it binds is unknown.

The CDR3 has 14 residues. Germline assignment: CDR1 MNHNS and CDR2 SASEGT. The V gene lost 6 bases and the J gene lost 4 bases, with 14 bases spanning the gap. Naivety among CD8 cells was defined by CD45RO negativity and positive CCR7 selection, thereby excluding terminally differentiated effector memory CD45RA+ cells. The sample consisted of naive CD8+ T cells sorted from blood. The V call is TRBV6-1, the J call TRBJ2-3; a possible D gene is TRBD2 (5 bases). This TCR came from a man younger than 35 in good health. CDR3 in amino acids: CASREAGVPDTQYF. The CDR3 DNA follows: TGTGCCAGCAGAGAGGCCGGGGTCCCAGATACGCAGTATTTT.